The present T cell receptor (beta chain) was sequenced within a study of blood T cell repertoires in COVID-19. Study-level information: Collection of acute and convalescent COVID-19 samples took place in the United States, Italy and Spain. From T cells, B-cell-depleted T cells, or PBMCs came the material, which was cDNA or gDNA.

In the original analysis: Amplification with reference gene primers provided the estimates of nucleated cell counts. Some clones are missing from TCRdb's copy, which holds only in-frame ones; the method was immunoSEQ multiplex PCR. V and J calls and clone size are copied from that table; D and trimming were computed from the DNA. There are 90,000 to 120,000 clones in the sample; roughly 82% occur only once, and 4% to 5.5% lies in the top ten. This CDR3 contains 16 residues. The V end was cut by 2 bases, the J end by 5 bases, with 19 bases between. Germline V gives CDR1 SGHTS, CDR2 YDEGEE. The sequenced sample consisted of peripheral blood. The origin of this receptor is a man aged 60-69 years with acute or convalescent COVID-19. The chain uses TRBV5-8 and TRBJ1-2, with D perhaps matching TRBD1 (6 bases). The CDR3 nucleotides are TGTGCCAGCAGCTTACAACTGACAGGAAGGGGTTATGGCTACACCTTC. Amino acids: CASSLQLTGRGYGYTF.